A selection of T cell receptor beta chains follows, all from one sample in a study of blood T cells in healthy people across ages. Via MiXCR, TCRdb re-called the 5' RACE reads, giving one row per CDR3 protein. The table records approximately 800,000 distinct CDR3 sequences, under 40% of them present only once. Sequenced material: blood. Receptor source: a man between 18 and 35 years old in good health. The CDR3 runs from the conserved cysteine through the conserved F or W. The D gene is left open where the match is weak. Clone size is shown for a subset of rows, as once, few, many or a class of expanded clone.

v_call,clone_size,d_call,j_call,cdr3_aa,cdr3_nt
TRBV4-2,.,.,TRBJ2-7,CASSQDLGGDNEQYF,TGTGCCAGCAGCCAAGATTTGGGGGGGGACAATGAGCAGTACTTC
TRBV4-3,few,TRBD1,TRBJ2-2,CASSNRDRGVSGELFF,TGCGCCAGCAGCAATAGGGACAGGGGTGTCTCCGGGGAGCTGTTTTTT
TRBV10-3,.,TRBD2,TRBJ2-3,CAVTSGITDTQYF,TGTGCCGTTACTAGCGGGATCACAGATACGCAGTATTTT
TRBV4-3,many,.,TRBJ2-4,CASSAGQLAKNIQYF,TGCGCCAGCAGCGCGGGACAGTTAGCCAAAAACATTCAGTACTTC
TRBV19,.,.,TRBJ2-5,CASSMGRRDRETQYF,TGTGCCAGTAGTATGGGTCGAAGGGATAGAGAGACCCAGTACTTC
TRBV10-3,.,.,TRBJ1-4,CAISNQTMEKLFF,TGTGCCATCAGTAACCAAACAATGGAAAAACTGTTTTTT
TRBV5-1,many,.,TRBJ1-2,CASSPGQLNYGYTF,TGCGCCAGCAGCCCTGGACAGCTTAACTATGGCTACACCTTC
TRBV20-1,few,.,TRBJ1-5,CSARPIGGFNQPQHF,TGCAGTGCTAGACCCATAGGGGGATTTAATCAGCCCCAGCATTTT
TRBV20-1,.,TRBD1,TRBJ1-1,CSAKDRGRGVSTEAFF,TGCAGTGCTAAGGACAGGGGGCGAGGGGTGAGCACTGAAGCTTTCTTT
TRBV20-1,few,.,TRBJ2-7,CSASPPGVTYEQYF,TGCAGTGCTAGCCCCCCGGGGGTAACCTACGAGCAGTACTTC
TRBV7-9,once,TRBD1,TRBJ1-5,CASSTGTGYQPQHF,TGTGCCAGCAGTACCGGGACAGGTTATCAGCCCCAGCATTTT
TRBV7-2,.,.,TRBJ2-3,CVSSLVWASTDTQYF,TGTGTCAGCAGCTTAGTATGGGCTAGCACAGATACGCAGTATTTT
TRBV4-3,.,TRBD2,TRBJ2-7,CASSQETSGYSEQYF,TGCGCCAGTAGCCAAGAAACTAGCGGGTATTCCGAGCAGTACTTC
TRBV5-6,few,.,TRBJ1-4,CASSSPRAGRSEKLFF,TGTGCCAGCAGCTCCCCAAGGGCAGGTCGCTCGGAAAAACTGTTTTTT
TRBV5-1,.,.,TRBJ2-7,CASSSGPSGVYEQYF,TGCGCCAGCAGTTCAGGGCCGTCGGGTGTTTACGAGCAGTACTTC
TRBV6-2/TRBV6-3,.,TRBD1,TRBJ1-1,CASRPGQGTEAFF,TGTGCCAGCAGACCGGGACAGGGCACTGAAGCTTTCTTT
TRBV14,.,.,TRBJ2-1,CASSQWPSSYNEQFF,TGTGCCAGCAGCCAATGGCCGAGCTCCTACAATGAGCAGTTCTTC
TRBV5-1,few,.,TRBJ2-1,CASILTPGAGEQFF,TGCGCCAGCATCCTCACTCCAGGGGCAGGCGAGCAGTTCTTC
TRBV4-1,.,TRBD2,TRBJ2-1,CASSQELASGYNEQFF,TGCGCCAGCAGCCAAGAATTGGCTAGCGGTTACAATGAGCAGTTCTTC
TRBV18,.,.,TRBJ1-2,CASSPPARNYGYTF,TGTGCCAGCTCACCACCAGCCCGTAACTATGGCTACACCTTC
TRBV10-3,.,.,TRBJ1-2,CAITGSGGYTF,TGTGCCATCACAGGGTCGGGTGGCTACACCTTC
TRBV5-6,once,TRBD1,TRBJ2-2,CASSLLRDSVNTGELFF,TGTGCCAGCAGCTTGCTCCGGGACAGCGTGAACACCGGGGAGCTGTTTTTT
TRBV4-1,many,TRBD1,TRBJ1-6,CASSRRQGEGYIQDSPLHF,TGCGCCAGCAGCCGACGACAGGGCGAAGGATACATTCAGGATTCACCCCTCCACTTT
TRBV27,.,TRBD1,TRBJ2-1,CASRADRGRNNEQFF,TGTGCCAGCAGGGCGGACAGGGGGCGAAACAATGAGCAGTTCTTC
TRBV2,.,.,TRBJ2-3,CVSSEAYLYTDTQYF,TGTGTCAGCAGTGAAGCGTATTTATACACAGATACGCAGTATTTT
TRBV15,.,.,TRBJ2-3,CATSRDPRGGTQYF,TGTGCCACCAGCAGAGATCCCCGGGGAGGTACGCAGTATTTT
TRBV12-3/TRBV12-4,.,.,TRBJ2-3,CASKAGSLTDTQYF,TGTGCCAGCAAGGCGGGATCCCTGACAGATACGCAGTATTTT
TRBV6-1,.,.,TRBJ1-5,CASSEWLNDSNQPQHF,TGTGCCAGCAGTGAATGGCTGAATGATAGCAATCAGCCCCAGCATTTT
TRBV4-1,few,TRBD1,TRBJ2-7,CASSQERQGPEQYF,TGCGCCAGCAGCCAAGAACGACAGGGACCCGAGCAGTACTTC
TRBV6-5,.,.,TRBJ1-1,CASSLWAGDTEAFF,TGTGCCAGCAGCCTGTGGGCCGGGGACACTGAAGCTTTCTTT
TRBV6-5,few,.,TRBJ1-2,CASSYGGGLFYGYTF,TGTGCCAGCAGTTACGGCGGGGGACTCTTCTATGGCTACACCTTC
TRBV7-2,many,.,TRBJ2-1,CASSLGGGGNNEQFF,TGTGCCAGCAGCTTAGGTGGAGGGGGCAACAATGAGCAGTTCTTC
TRBV9,few,TRBD1,TRBJ1-1,CASSNRDRGPEAFF,TGTGCCAGCAGCAACCGGGACAGGGGGCCTGAAGCTTTCTTT
TRBV20-1,.,.,TRBJ1-4,CSARASGRSNEKLFF,TGCAGTGCTAGAGCGTCGGGACGGAGTAATGAAAAACTGTTTTTT
TRBV20-1,few,.,TRBJ2-7,CSASLASTYEQYF,TGCAGTGCTAGTTTGGCCAGCACCTACGAGCAGTACTTC
TRBV7-2,.,.,TRBJ2-1,CASSFGTPYNEQFF,TGTGCCAGCAGCTTCGGGACACCTTACAATGAGCAGTTCTTC
TRBV5-1,few,TRBD1,TRBJ2-5,CASSLGQKQETQYF,TGCGCCAGCAGCCTGGGACAGAAACAAGAGACCCAGTACTTC
TRBV5-5,.,TRBD1,TRBJ1-4,CASSLVWDRGEKLFF,TGTGCCAGCAGCTTGGTATGGGACAGGGGCGAAAAACTGTTTTTT
TRBV3-1,.,.,TRBJ2-7,CASSQDRGTLSYNEQYF,TGTGCCAGCAGCCAAGATAGAGGGACTCTTTCCTACAATGAGCAGTACTTC
TRBV12-3/TRBV12-4,.,TRBD1,TRBJ1-5,CASSDGQGVWPQHF,TGTGCCAGCAGCGACGGACAGGGGGTATGGCCCCAGCATTTT
TRBV3-1,.,TRBD1,TRBJ2-5,CASSQERDRPGEQYF,TGTGCCAGCAGCCAAGAAAGGGACAGGCCTGGGGAGCAGTACTTC
TRBV5-5,.,.,TRBJ1-2,CASSSTPTGSYGYTF,TGTGCCAGCAGCTCAACCCCAACAGGTTCCTATGGCTACACCTTC
TRBV5-6,.,.,TRBJ2-3,CASSLRRQTTDTQYF,TGTGCCAGCAGCCTCAGGCGGCAGACCACAGATACGCAGTATTTT
TRBV3-1,.,TRBD2,TRBJ2-3,CASSQVVAGGPDTQYF,TGTGCCAGCAGCCAAGTCGTGGCGGGAGGGCCAGATACGCAGTATTTT
TRBV4-2,.,TRBD1,TRBJ1-2,CASSQEAARGLYGYTF,TGTGCCAGTAGCCAAGAGGCGGCCAGGGGGCTCTATGGCTACACCTTC
TRBV12-3/TRBV12-4,once,.,TRBJ2-1,CASSLLGTWNEQFF,TGTGCCAGCAGTTTATTGGGGACCTGGAATGAGCAGTTCTTC
TRBV4-1,few,TRBD1,TRBJ1-1,CASSPTGFGALNTEAFF,TGCGCCAGCAGCCCGACAGGGTTCGGAGCCCTGAACACTGAAGCTTTCTTT
TRBV6-1,few,.,TRBJ2-1,CASIDTGLRQFF,TGTGCCAGCATTGACACGGGACTGCGACAGTTCTTC
TRBV4-1,few,.,TRBJ2-4,CASSQVTGLAKNIQYF,TGCGCCAGCAGCCAAGTGACGGGCCTAGCCAAAAACATTCAGTACTTC
TRBV7-3,many,.,TRBJ1-5,CASSLDLNQPQHF,TGTGCCAGCAGCTTAGATCTCAATCAGCCCCAGCATTTT
TRBV21-1,few,.,TRBJ2-7,CALHRPRSYEQYF,TGTGCCCTACATAGACCCAGGTCTTACGAGCAGTACTTC
TRBV6-2/TRBV6-3,.,.,TRBJ2-5,CASSFSGTTQETRYF,TGTGCCAGCAGTTTTTCCGGGACAACCCAAGAGACCCGGTACTTC
TRBV7-2,many,.,TRBJ2-1,CASSLGGSGGNEQFF,TGTGCCAGCAGCTTAGGAGGGAGTGGTGGGAATGAGCAGTTCTTC
TRBV20-1,few,.,TRBJ2-7,CSARDPRQGLSHEQYF,TGCAGTGCTAGAGATCCTCGGCAGGGGCTATCCCACGAGCAGTACTTC
TRBV12-3/TRBV12-4,many,TRBD2,TRBJ2-5,CASSGGQETQYF,TGTGCCTCCTCGGGAGGGCAAGAGACCCAGTACTTC
TRBV12-3/TRBV12-4,.,.,TRBJ1-4,CASSFRLSNEKLFF,TGTGCCAGCAGTTTTAGGCTGAGTAATGAAAAACTGTTTTTT
TRBV3-1,many,TRBD1,TRBJ2-1,CASSQDRGPPQNEQFF,TGTGCCAGCAGCCAAGATAGGGGGCCTCCTCAAAATGAGCAGTTCTTC
TRBV7-9,.,TRBD1,TRBJ1-2,CASSLTGDLGYGYTF,TGTGCCAGCAGCTTGACAGGGGACCTTGGCTATGGCTACACCTTC
TRBV4-1,.,TRBD1,TRBJ2-2,CASSQTGFAGELFF,TGCGCCAGCAGCCAGACAGGGTTCGCCGGGGAGCTGTTTTTT